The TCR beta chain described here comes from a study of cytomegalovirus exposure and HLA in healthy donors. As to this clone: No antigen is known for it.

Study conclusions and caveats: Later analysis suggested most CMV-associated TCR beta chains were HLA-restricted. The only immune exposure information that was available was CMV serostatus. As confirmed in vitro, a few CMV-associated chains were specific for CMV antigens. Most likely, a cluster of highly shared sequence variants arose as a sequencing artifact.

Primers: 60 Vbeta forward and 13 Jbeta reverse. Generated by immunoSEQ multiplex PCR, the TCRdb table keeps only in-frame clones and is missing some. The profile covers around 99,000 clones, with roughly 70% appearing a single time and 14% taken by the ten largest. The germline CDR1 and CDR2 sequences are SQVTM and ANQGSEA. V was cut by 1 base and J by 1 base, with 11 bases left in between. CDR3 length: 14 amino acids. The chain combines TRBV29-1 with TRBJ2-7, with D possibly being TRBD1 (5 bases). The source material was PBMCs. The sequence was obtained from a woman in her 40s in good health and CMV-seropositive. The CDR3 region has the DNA TGCAGCGTTGAAGGCGACAGTTCATCCTACGAGCAGTACTTC. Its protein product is CSVEGDSSSYEQYF.